Below are 2 T cell receptor beta chains sequenced from a single sample in a study of regulatory T cells in long-lasting Graves disease. This sample's time point: persistent/refractory GD, antithyroid drugs over 5 years with positive TRAb. There was RNA extracted from PBMCs, and the TCR library was made from it. Construction of TCR beta libraries relied on iRepertoire HTBI primers and on Arm-PCR targeting CDR3 regions. From the multiplex PCR reads, TCRdb called clonotypes with MiXCR, one entry per CDR3 protein. The sample carries 300,000 to 350,000 distinct CDR3 sequences, roughly a fifth recorded once. The sample in question was peripheral blood mononuclear cells (PBMCs), obtained when the disease was refractory, from a patient treated with antithyroid drugs. These receptors originate from a female donor with Graves disease.

As to this clonotype: Since a much larger clone is just one base distant, this may be a read error. V gene TRBV6-6 combines with J gene TRBJ1-5; D is unclear. The CDR3 contains 14 residues. Germline V lookup: CDR1 MNHNY, CDR2 SVGAGI (reference sequence). The CDR3 bases are TGTGCCAGCAGTTACTCGCCGTACAATCAGCCCCGGCATTTT. Its protein product is CASSYSPYNQPRHF.

The chain has TRBV5-1 and TRBJ2-1, with 9 bases lining up with TRBD1. The CDR3 covers 15 residues. Germline V gene sequence: CDR1 SGHRS, CDR2 YFSETQ. The J segment lost 3 bases and the V segment lost 3 bases, leaving 4 bases of the junction unmatched. Here the CDR3 reads CASSSQGARYNEQFF. For the CDR3, the DNA is TGCGCCAGCAGCTCACAGGGGGCCCGCTACAATGAGCAGTTCTTC.